The 17 T cell receptor beta chains in this list originate from one sample, sequenced in a study of blood T cells in healthy people across ages. With a J-beta primer mix and a sample-barcoded 5' primer, a second PCR ran about 7 to 12 cycles. MiXCR, applied by TCRdb to the 5' RACE reads, yields one record per CDR3 protein. The sample holds 1,800,000 or so distinct CDR3 sequences, 35% to 50% seen once. Specimen: blood. All receptors derive from a human donor in good health.

As to this clonotype: The junction shows a germline mismatch at one end, possibly a read error. V is TRBV6-5 and J is TRBJ2-3; D may be TRBD2 (6 bases). CDR1 and CDR2 from the germline V gene are MNHEY and SVGAGI. CDR3 length: 14 residues. The CDR3 loop reads CASSYMGLGDTRYF. CDR3 nucleotides: TGTGCCAGCAGTTACATGGGACTGGGAGATACGCGGTATTTT.

The CDR3 here is CASSHGKQIANYGYTF. The DNA for the CDR3 is TGCGCCAGCAGCCACGGTAAACAGATAGCTAACTATGGCTACACCTTC. This chain links TRBV4-1 with TRBJ1-2; D is unclear. The CDR3 contains 16 residues. Trimming shortened V by 3 bases and J by 0 bases, and 14 bases separated the two germline ends. CDR1 and CDR2 (germline): MGHRA, YSYEKL.

The gene calls are TRBV4-3 and TRBJ2-3; no reliable D call. The CDR3 extends over 16 amino acids. Per the germline V gene, CDR1 is LGHNA and CDR2 is YSLEER. V was shortened by 1 base and J by 0 bases, with 11 bases between the two germline ends. The CDR3 sequence is CASSQVQEYSTDTQYF. The CDR3 DNA sequence: TGCGCCAGCAGCCAAGTGCAGGAATATAGCACAGATACGCAGTATTTT.

The V call is TRBV29-1, the J call TRBJ2-1; a possible D gene is TRBD2 (5 bases). V lost 3 bases and J 1 base, leaving 13 bases between the germline ends. The germline CDR1 and CDR2 sequences are SQVTM and ANQGSEA. The CDR3 covers 15 residues. CDR3 DNA: TGCAGCGTTGATAGCCTAGCCGAATCCTACAATGAGCAGTTCTTC. Residues: CSVDSLAESYNEQFF.

The CDR3 sequence: CASSQAGVGRETQYF. As DNA, the CDR3 is TGCGCCAGCAGCCAGGCAGGGGTCGGGAGAGAGACCCAGTACTTC. The V and J genes are TRBV4-1 and TRBJ2-5, with D perhaps TRBD1 or TRBD2 (6 bases each). This CDR3 region has 15 residues. V lost 3 bases, J lost 4 bases, and 15 bases lay in between. Germline lookup yields CDR1 MGHRA and CDR2 YSYEKL.

A remark on this clonotype: A junction end diverges from the germline sequence, so it may reflect a read error. V and J are TRBV5-1 and TRBJ2-1; possibly TRBD1 or TRBD2 for D (5 bases each). The CDR3 has 14 amino acids. Germline assignment: CDR1 SGHRS and CDR2 YFSETQ. The CDR3 DNA reads TGCGCCAGCAGCTTCCAGGGACGCGCCAATAAGCAGTTCTTC. Translation: CASSFQGRANKQFF.

V gene TRBV2 combines with J gene TRBJ2-5, with D perhaps TRBD1 or TRBD2 (5 bases each). Germline assignment: CDR1 SNHLY and CDR2 FYNNEI. CDR3 length: 13 amino acids. CDR3 protein: CASGIGTGETQYF. The CDR3 DNA sequence: TGTGCATCAGGTATAGGGACGGGAGAGACCCAGTACTTC.

The chain is built from TRBV7-2 and TRBJ2-3; perhaps TRBD2 as D (5 bases). CDR1 and CDR2 (germline): SGHTA, FQGNSA. The V end lost 1 base, the J end lost 3 bases, and 11 bases lay between the germline ends. The CDR3 length is 15 residues. The CDR3 protein is CASSLGPPGTDTQYF. CDR3 in DNA: TGTGCCAGCAGCTTAGGGCCCCCGGGGACAGATACGCAGTATTTT.

Only one count was recorded for this clonotype. The chain recombines TRBV2 with TRBJ1-5, with a possible D match to TRBD1 (6 bases). The CDR3 spans 16 residues. V lost 5 bases, J lost 3 bases, and 17 bases lay in between. Germline values: CDR1 SNHLY, CDR2 FYNNEI. The CDR3 loop reads CASSPQGNRYNQPQHF. The DNA of the CDR3 is TGTGCCAGCAGTCCCCAGGGGAACAGATACAATCAGCCCCAGCATTTT.

The chain joins TRBV20-1 to TRBJ2-1, with 8 bases aligning to TRBD2. The CDR3 spans 15 residues. From germline, CDR1 is DFQATT and CDR2 SNEGSKA (reference sequence). Germline trimming cut 6 bases from V and 1 base from J; bases unmatched to any gene: 8. In DNA form, the CDR3 reads TGCAGTGCGCTACGGGGGGGTGGGTCCTACAATGAGCAGTTCTTC. Translated, it gives CSALRGGGSYNEQFF.

This clonotype was seen only a few times. V usage is TRBV7-2 and J usage is TRBJ1-2; tentatively, D is TRBD1 (5 bases). The CDR3 contains 14 residues. Trimming took off 5 bases at V and 0 bases at J, with 10 bases between the two ends. Looked up from germline, CDR1 is SGHTA and CDR2 is FQGNSA. The CDR3 DNA is TGTGCCAGCAGCACCTCGGGGGCTAACTATGGCTACACCTTC. It is translated as CASSTSGANYGYTF.

This clonotype has a count of ten or more. The J gene is TRBJ1-6, the V gene TRBV6-1, with 7 bases matching TRBD1. Germline V gene lookup returns CDR1 MNHNS and CDR2 SASEGT. V dropped 5 bases and J dropped 7; count of bases not matched to a gene: 8. The CDR3 has 15 residues. CDR3 protein: CASSHPGGDNSPLHF. The CDR3 DNA follows: TGTGCCAGCAGTCACCCAGGGGGAGACAATTCACCCCTCCACTTT.

The J gene is TRBJ2-3, the V gene TRBV30; a possible D gene is TRBD1 (6 bases). With 2 bases removed from V and 4 bases from J, the gap between germline ends came to 7 bases. The CDR3 runs 12 residues. Per germline, CDR1 GTSNPN and CDR2 SVGIG (reference sequence). This CDR3 is CAWSKGADTQYF. CDR3 nucleotides: TGTGCCTGGAGTAAGGGGGCAGATACGCAGTATTTT.

V usage is TRBV18 and J usage is TRBJ2-5; D gene ambiguous. The DNA end lines up better with TRBJ2-7; the J call may be wrong. The length of the CDR3 is 12 residues. Germline CDR1 KGHSH, CDR2 LQKENI. CDR3 loop: CASSHGPGEQYF. Here the CDR3 DNA reads TGTGCCAGCTCACATGGACCCGGCGAGCAGTACTTC.

The genes are TRBV20-1 and TRBJ2-3, with D unresolved. The CDR3 has 12 amino acids. Trimming removed 6 bases at V and 0 bases at J, with 7 bases between. Germline values: CDR1 DFQATT, CDR2 SNEGSKA (reference sequence). This chain's CDR3 is CSAAVSTDTQYF. The CDR3 DNA reads TGCAGTGCGGCTGTGAGCACAGATACGCAGTATTTT.

The chain has TRBV18 and TRBJ2-7; D possibly corresponds to TRBD2 (5 bases). The V gene lost 3 bases and the J gene lost 4 bases, with 16 bases spanning the gap. Germline assignment: CDR1 KGHSH and CDR2 LQKENI. The CDR3 has 15 amino acids. The CDR3 coding sequence is TGTGCCAGCTCACCGACTCACTGGGAGTTTTACGAGCAGTACTTC. Protein: CASSPTHWEFYEQYF.

This clonotype was seen only a few times. This chain joins TRBV6-5 and TRBJ2-1; D not resolved. Germline lookup yields CDR1 MNHEY and CDR2 SVGAGI. V was trimmed by 10 bases and J by 8 bases, leaving 12 bases between them. CDR3 length: 11 residues. The CDR3 loop is CATRSGDEQFF. CDR3 DNA: TGTGCCACGAGAAGTGGGGATGAGCAGTTCTTC.